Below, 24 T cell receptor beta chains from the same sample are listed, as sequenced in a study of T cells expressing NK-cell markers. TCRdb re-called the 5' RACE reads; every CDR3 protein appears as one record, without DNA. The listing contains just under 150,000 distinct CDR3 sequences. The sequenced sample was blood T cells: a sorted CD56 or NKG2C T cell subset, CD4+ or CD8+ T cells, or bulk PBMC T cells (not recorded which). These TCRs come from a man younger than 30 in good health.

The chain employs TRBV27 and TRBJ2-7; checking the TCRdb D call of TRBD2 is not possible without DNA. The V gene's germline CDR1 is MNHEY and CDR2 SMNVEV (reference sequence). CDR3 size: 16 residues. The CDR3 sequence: CASSLVGTSGSVEQYF.

The CDR3 sequence: CSARDHQRESGETQYF. The V and J genes are TRBV20-1 and TRBJ2-5; TCRdb gives TRBD2 as the D gene, but with no DNA this cannot be confirmed. The CDR3 sequence is 16 residues long. Germline CDR1 reads DFQATT; CDR2 reads SNEGSKA (reference sequence).

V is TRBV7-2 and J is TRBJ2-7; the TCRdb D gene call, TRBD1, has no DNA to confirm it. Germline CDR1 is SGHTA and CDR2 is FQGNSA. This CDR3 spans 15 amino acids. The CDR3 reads CASSLRTGGTYEQYF.

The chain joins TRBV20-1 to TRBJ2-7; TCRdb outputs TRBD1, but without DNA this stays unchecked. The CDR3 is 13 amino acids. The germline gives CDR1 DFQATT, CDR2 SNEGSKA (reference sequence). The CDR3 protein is CSADRTGGYEQYF.

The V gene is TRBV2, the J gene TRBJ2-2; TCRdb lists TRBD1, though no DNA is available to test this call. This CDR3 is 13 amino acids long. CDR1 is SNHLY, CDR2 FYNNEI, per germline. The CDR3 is CASSLAPTGELFF.

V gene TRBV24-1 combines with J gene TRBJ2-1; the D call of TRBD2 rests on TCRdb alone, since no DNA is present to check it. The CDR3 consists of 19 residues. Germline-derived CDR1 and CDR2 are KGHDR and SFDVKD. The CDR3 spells CATSDHLAGGPSSYNEQFF.

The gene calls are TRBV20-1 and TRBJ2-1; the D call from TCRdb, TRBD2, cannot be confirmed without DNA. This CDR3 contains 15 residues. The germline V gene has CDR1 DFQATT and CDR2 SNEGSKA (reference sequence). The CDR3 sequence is CSASPSQPNYNEQFF.

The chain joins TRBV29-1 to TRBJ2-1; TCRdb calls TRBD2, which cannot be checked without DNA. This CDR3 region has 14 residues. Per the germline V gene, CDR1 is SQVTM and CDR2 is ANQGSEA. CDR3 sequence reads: CSVESGGRAIEQFF.

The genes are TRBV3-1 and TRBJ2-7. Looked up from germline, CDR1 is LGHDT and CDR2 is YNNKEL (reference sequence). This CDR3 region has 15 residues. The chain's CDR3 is CASSQLRQGSYEQYF.

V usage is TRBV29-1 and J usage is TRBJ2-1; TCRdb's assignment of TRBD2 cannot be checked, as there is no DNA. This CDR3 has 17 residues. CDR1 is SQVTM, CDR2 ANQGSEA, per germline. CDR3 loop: CSVAAAGGGSSYNEQFF.

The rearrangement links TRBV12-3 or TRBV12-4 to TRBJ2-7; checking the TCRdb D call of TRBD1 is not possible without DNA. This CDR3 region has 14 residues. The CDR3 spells CASSLDMGRMEQYF.

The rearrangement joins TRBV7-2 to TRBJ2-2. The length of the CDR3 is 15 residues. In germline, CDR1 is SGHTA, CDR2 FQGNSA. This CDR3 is CASSPGLSNTGELFF.

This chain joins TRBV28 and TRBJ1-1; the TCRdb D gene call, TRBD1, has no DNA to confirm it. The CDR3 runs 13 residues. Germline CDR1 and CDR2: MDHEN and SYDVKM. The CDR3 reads CASRPGRHTEAFF.

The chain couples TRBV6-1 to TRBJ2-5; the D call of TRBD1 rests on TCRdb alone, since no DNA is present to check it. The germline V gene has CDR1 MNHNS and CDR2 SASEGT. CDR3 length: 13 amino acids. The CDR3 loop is CASSGGGQETQYF.

The CDR3 loop reads CASSLADAYNEQFF. The chain couples TRBV6-5 to TRBJ2-1; TCRdb designates TRBD2, a call that cannot be tested without DNA. From germline, CDR1 is MNHEY and CDR2 SVGAGI. The CDR3 spans 14 residues.

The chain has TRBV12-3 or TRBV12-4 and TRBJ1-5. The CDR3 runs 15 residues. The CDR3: CASSPTRGGGQPQHF.

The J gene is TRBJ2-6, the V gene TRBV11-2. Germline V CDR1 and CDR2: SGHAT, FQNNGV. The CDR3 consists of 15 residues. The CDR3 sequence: CASSTSPSGANVLTF.

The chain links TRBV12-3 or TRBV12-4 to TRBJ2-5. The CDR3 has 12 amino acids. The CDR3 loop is CASRSSQETQYF.

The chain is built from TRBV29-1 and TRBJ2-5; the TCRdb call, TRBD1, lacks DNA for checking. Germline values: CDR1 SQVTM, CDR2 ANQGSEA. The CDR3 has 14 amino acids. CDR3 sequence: CSVDGGHGQETQYF. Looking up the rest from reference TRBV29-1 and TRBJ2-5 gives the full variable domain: SAVISQKPSRDICQRGTSLTIQCQVDSQVTMMFWYRQQPGQSLTLIATANQGSEATYESGFVIDKFPISRPNLTFSTLTVSNMSPEDSSIYLCSVDGGHGQETQYFGPGTRLLVL.

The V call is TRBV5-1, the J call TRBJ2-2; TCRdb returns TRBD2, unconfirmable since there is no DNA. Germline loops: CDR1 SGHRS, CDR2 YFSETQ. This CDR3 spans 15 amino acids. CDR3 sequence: CASSLASGSSGELFF.

CDR3 protein: CASSLTLSNQPQHF. The chain recombines TRBV12-3 or TRBV12-4 with TRBJ1-5. This CDR3 region has 14 residues.

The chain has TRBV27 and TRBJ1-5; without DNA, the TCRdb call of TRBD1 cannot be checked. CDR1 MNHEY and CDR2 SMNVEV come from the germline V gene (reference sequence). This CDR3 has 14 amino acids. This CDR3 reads CASSLYTGEQPQHF.

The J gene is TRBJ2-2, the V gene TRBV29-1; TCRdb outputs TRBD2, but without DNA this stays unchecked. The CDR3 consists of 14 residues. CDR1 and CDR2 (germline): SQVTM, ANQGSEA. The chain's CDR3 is CSVVGGEGGGELFF.

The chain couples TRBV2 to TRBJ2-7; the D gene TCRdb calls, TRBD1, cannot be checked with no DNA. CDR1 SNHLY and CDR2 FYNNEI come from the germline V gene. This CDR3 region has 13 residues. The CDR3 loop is CASIGQHLYEQYF.